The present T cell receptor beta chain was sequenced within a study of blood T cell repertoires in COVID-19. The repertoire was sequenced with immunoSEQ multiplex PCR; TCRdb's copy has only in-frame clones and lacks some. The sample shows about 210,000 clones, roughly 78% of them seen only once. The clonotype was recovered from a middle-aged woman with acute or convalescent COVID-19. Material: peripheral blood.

The CDR3 DNA follows: TGTGCCAGCAGCTTACGGACAGGCCTCTCCTACGAGCAGTACTTC. Encoded protein: CASSLRTGLSYEQYF. The chain recombines TRBV11-2 with TRBJ2-7; 7 nucleotides line up with TRBD1. The ends lost 2 bases at V and 0 bases at J; junction bases unmatched: 4. The CDR3 is made up of 15 amino acids. Looked up from germline, CDR1 is SGHAT and CDR2 is FQNNGV. Full variable domain (outside the CDR3, taken from reference TRBV11-2 and TRBJ2-7): EAGVAQSPRYKIIEKRQSVAFWCNPISGHATLYWYQQILGQGPKLLIQFQNNGVVDDSQLPKDRFSAERLKGVDSTLKIQPAKLEDSAVYLCASSLRTGLSYEQYFGPGTRLTVT.